Below are 17 T cell receptor beta chains sequenced from a single sample in a study of T cells expressing NK-cell markers. Following a re-call of the 5' RACE reads, TCRdb has one entry per CDR3 protein and lacks DNA. The sample's table shows 300,000 to 450,000 distinct CDR3 sequences. Sequenced sample: blood T cells: a sorted CD56 or NKG2C T cell subset, CD4+ or CD8+ T cells, or bulk PBMC T cells (not recorded which). The origin of the receptors is a man aged 18-75 years in good health.

V gene TRBV5-6 combines with J gene TRBJ1-2. The CDR3 consists of 16 residues. Germline CDR1 and CDR2: SGHDT and YYEEEE. The CDR3 is CASSLLFGTANYGYTF.

This chain uses TRBV7-9 with TRBJ2-4; TCRdb's D call, TRBD1, is unchecked because there is no DNA. Germline CDR1 SEHNR, CDR2 FQNEAQ (reference sequence). There are 12 residues in the CDR3. CDR3 in amino acids: CASSSTGIIQYF. The full variable domain, with the rest looked up from reference TRBV7-9 and TRBJ2-4, is DTGVSQNPRHKITKRGQNVTFRCDPISEHNRLYWYRQTLGQGPEFLTYFQNEAQLEKSRLLSDRFSAERPKGSFSTLEIQRTEQGDSAMYLCASSSTGIIQYFGAGTRLSVL.

The rearrangement uses TRBV3-1 and TRBJ2-3; as DNA is missing, the TRBD2 call by TCRdb cannot be tested. The CDR3 sequence is 17 residues long. Germline V lookup: CDR1 LGHDT, CDR2 YNNKEL (reference sequence). The CDR3 spells CASSQPASGGSTDTQYF.

The chain has TRBV20-1 and TRBJ2-7; without DNA, the TCRdb call of TRBD2 cannot be checked. Germline CDR1 reads DFQATT; CDR2 reads SNEGSKA (reference sequence). This CDR3 is built from 14 residues. CDR3 loop: CSAEHRDSQLEQYF.

This sequence joins TRBV6-1 and TRBJ2-3. This CDR3 is 14 amino acids long. Germline assignment: CDR1 MNHNS and CDR2 SASEGT. The CDR3 protein is CASSAGSNTDTQYF.

The rearrangement joins TRBV5-1 to TRBJ2-5; the TCRdb call, TRBD1, lacks DNA for checking. Germline V gene lookup returns CDR1 SGHRS and CDR2 YFSETQ. This CDR3 spans 14 amino acids. CDR3 sequence reads: CASSTTGEGETQYF.

The chain links TRBV5-1 to TRBJ1-5; TCRdb selects TRBD1, and the lack of DNA leaves this call unchecked. This CDR3 spans 14 amino acids. From germline, CDR1 is SGHRS and CDR2 YFSETQ. Here the CDR3 reads CASSSTGSNQPQHF.

The genes are TRBV11-3 and TRBJ2-2; checking the TCRdb D call of TRBD1 is not possible without DNA. Germline V gene sequence: CDR1 SGHNT, CDR2 YENEEA. The CDR3 length is 16 residues. CDR3 sequence reads: CASSLTGGGNTGELFF.

This sequence joins TRBV7-3 and TRBJ1-1. The CDR3 runs 13 residues. In germline, CDR1 is SGHTA, CDR2 FQGTGA. The CDR3 is CASSSEVRTEAFF.

This chain uses TRBV7-6 with TRBJ1-1. CDR1 SGHVS and CDR2 FNYEAQ come from the germline V gene. The CDR3 spans 13 residues. The CDR3 loop reads CASSLQENSGAFF.

The chain employs TRBV6-6 and TRBJ1-1; as DNA is missing, the TRBD1 call by TCRdb cannot be tested. This CDR3 has 13 amino acids. Germline lookup yields CDR1 MNHNY and CDR2 SVGAGI (reference sequence). Here the CDR3 reads CATAPGRRTEAFF.

The chain joins TRBV7-2 to TRBJ1-1. Germline loops: CDR1 SGHTA, CDR2 FQGNSA. This CDR3 contains 14 residues. The CDR3 is CASSLSRGNTEAFF.

The chain employs TRBV6-1 and TRBJ2-3; TCRdb's D call of TRBD1 is untestable without DNA. CDR3 length equals 15 residues. The germline V gene has CDR1 MNHNS and CDR2 SASEGT. The CDR3 is CASSDWGADTDTQYF.

The chain carries TRBV5-1 and TRBJ2-3; TCRdb's D call, TRBD2, is unchecked because there is no DNA. CDR3 size: 15 residues. The germline gives CDR1 SGHRS, CDR2 YFSETQ. Here the CDR3 reads CASSLGGGYTDTQYF.

The genes are TRBV11-2 and TRBJ2-5; TCRdb designates TRBD1, a call that cannot be tested without DNA. The CDR3 has 14 residues. Germline V gene sequence: CDR1 SGHAT, CDR2 FQNNGV. This CDR3 reads CASTPGGFLGTQYF.

The chain recombines TRBV12-3 or TRBV12-4 with TRBJ1-5; the TCRdb D gene call, TRBD1, has no DNA to confirm it. The CDR3 spans 14 residues. The CDR3 loop reads CASSLGQVNQPQHF.

V and J are TRBV3-1 and TRBJ1-4; TCRdb names TRBD1, which stays unverified in the absence of DNA. This CDR3 spans 15 amino acids. Germline V gene data show CDR1 as LGHDT and CDR2 as YNNKEL (reference sequence). The CDR3 protein is CASSQGQGSTKKLFF.